This TCR beta chain was captured in a study of blood T cell repertoires in COVID-19. This CDR3 is built from 13 residues. CDR1 and CDR2 (germline): GTSNPN, SVGIG (reference sequence). Unmatched junction bases numbered 3, after V lost 2 bases and J lost 4 bases. The table came from immunoSEQ multiplex PCR; TCRdb's copy has only in-frame clones and leaves some out. The sample has around 180,000 clones, roughly nine tenths seen once. The sequence came from a woman younger than 45 with active or convalescent COVID-19. Sequenced material: peripheral blood. V gene TRBV30 combines with J gene TRBJ1-2; 8 bases line up with TRBD1. Here the CDR3 reads CAWSTGTGYGYTF. The CDR3 DNA sequence: TGTGCCTGGAGTACCGGGACAGGCTATGGCTACACCTTC. Together with reference TRBV30 and TRBJ1-2, the CDR3 gives the full variable domain: SQTIHQWPATLVQPVGSPLSLECTVEGTSNPNLYWYRQAAGRGLQLLFYSVGIGQISSEVPQNLSASRPQDRQFILSSKKLLLSDSGFYLCAWSTGTGYGYTFGSGTRLTVV.